The 16 T cell receptor beta chains presented below share a single source sample, sequenced in a study of cytomegalovirus exposure and HLA in healthy donors. PCR primers comprised 60 Vbeta and 13 Jbeta primers. TCRdb's copy holds only in-frame clones and misses some; the assay was immunoSEQ multiplex PCR. This table has 160,000 or so clones, about four fifths appearing once. What was sequenced was PBMCs. The receptors shown here come from a man between 50 and 59 years old in good health and CMV-seropositive.

This chain uses TRBV5-4 with TRBJ2-1, with TRBD2 identical over 7 bases. V was pared by 0 bases and J by 6 bases, with 6 bases of the junction left unmatched. There are 15 residues in the CDR3. Germline values: CDR1 SGHNT, CDR2 YYREEE (reference sequence). The CDR3 bases are TGTGCCAGCAGCTTGGTACTAGCGTTCGTCAATGAGCAGTTCTTC. This codes for CASSLVLAFVNEQFF.

The chain has TRBV7-2 and TRBJ2-5, with D tentatively TRBD1 (6 bases). This CDR3 comprises 14 residues. CDR1 and CDR2 from the germline V gene are SGHTA and FQGNSA. With 5 bases removed from V and 2 bases from J, the gap between germline ends came to 12 bases. As DNA, the CDR3 is TGTGCCAGCAGCCCAGGAAGGGGGCAAGAGACCCAGTACTTC. It encodes CASSPGRGQETQYF.

A single count supports this clone. The chain joins TRBV7-9 to TRBJ2-7, with D tentatively TRBD1 (5 bases). CDR3 length equals 14 residues. CDR1 is SEHNR, CDR2 FQNEAQ, per germline (reference sequence). V was clipped by 0 bases and J by 2 bases, with 8 bases between them. The CDR3 DNA is TGTGCCAGCAGCTTAGCGTCCAGGGCCTACGAGCAGTACTTC. Translating gives CASSLASRAYEQYF.

The rearrangement links TRBV19 to TRBJ2-7, with 10 bases identical to TRBD1. This CDR3 has 14 residues. Germline values: CDR1 LNHDA, CDR2 SQIVND (reference sequence). The trim removed 3 bases at V and 7 bases at J, leaving 6 bases unmatched. For the CDR3, the DNA is TGTGCCAGTAGTATCGGACAGGGGGGTAGGGAGCAGTACTTC. Residues: CASSIGQGGREQYF.

V and J are TRBV9 and TRBJ2-5, with a possible D match to TRBD1 (7 bases). Germline V gene sequence: CDR1 SGDLS, CDR2 YYNGEE. V lost 1 base and J lost 5, with 18 bases in between. CDR3 length: 16 amino acids. The CDR3 region is CASSVSRAGGLETQYF. In DNA form, the CDR3 reads TGTGCCAGCAGCGTAAGCCGGGCAGGGGGGTTGGAGACCCAGTACTTC. Variable domain in full (rest from reference TRBV9 and TRBJ2-5): DSGVTQTPKHLITATGQRVTLRCSPRSGDLSVYWYQQSLDQGLQFLIQYYNGEERAKGNILERFSAQQFPDLHSELNLSSLELGDSALYFCASSVSRAGGLETQYFGPGTRLLVL.

This rearrangement joins TRBV6-5 to TRBJ2-1, with a tentative D call TRBD2 (5 bases). V gave up 6 bases and J gave up 5 bases, with 17 bases separating them. The CDR3 contains 15 residues. CDR1 and CDR2 (germline): MNHEY, SVGAGI. The CDR3 DNA sequence: TGTGCCAGCAGCCCCCCAATAGCGCACAACAATGAGCAGTTCTTC. Amino acids: CASSPPIAHNNEQFF.

The V gene is TRBV5-4, the J gene TRBJ2-1; no firm D call. Germline assignment: CDR1 SGHNT and CDR2 YYREEE (reference sequence). The CDR3 consists of 13 residues. The V end was cut by 4 bases, the J end by 0 bases, with 5 bases between. The CDR3 DNA reads as TGTGCCAGCAGCAACAGCTCCTACAATGAGCAGTTCTTC. Translated: CASSNSSYNEQFF.

The chain uses TRBV7-3 and TRBJ2-3; TRBD2 is a possible D gene (5 bases). The ends were cut back, 3 bases at V and 5 bases at J, with 12 bases in the middle. CDR3 length: 14 amino acids. The V gene's germline CDR1 is SGHTA and CDR2 FQGTGA. CDR3 DNA sequence: TGTGCCAGCAGCTTTCTAGGGAGAGGAGATACGCAGTATTTT. Protein: CASSFLGRGDTQYF.

V is TRBV6-4 and J is TRBJ2-7, with 7 nucleotides matching TRBD2. Germline lookup yields CDR1 MRHNA and CDR2 SNTAGT. The ends lost 4 bases at V and 5 bases at J; junction bases unmatched: 5. The CDR3 spans 13 residues. CDR3 sequence reads: CASSGEGGDEQYF. In DNA form, the CDR3 reads TGTGCCAGCAGTGGGGAGGGAGGAGACGAGCAGTACTTC.

This chain's CDR3 is CASSSDSPVGELFF. CDR3 DNA: TGTGCCAGCAGTTCCGACAGCCCAGTCGGGGAGCTGTTTTTT. This chain joins TRBV27 and TRBJ2-2; D possibly corresponds to TRBD1 (5 bases). Germline V gene sequence: CDR1 MNHEY, CDR2 SMNVEV (reference sequence). CDR3 size: 14 residues. Trimming removed 4 bases from V and 7 bases from J, with 13 bases in between.

The J gene is TRBJ2-3, the V gene TRBV19; a possible D gene is TRBD1 (7 bases). The germline V gene has CDR1 LNHDA and CDR2 SQIVND (reference sequence). With 3 bases removed from V and 2 bases from J, the gap between germline ends came to 12 bases. This CDR3 has 15 residues. The CDR3 bases are TGTGCCAGTAGTATTGGAGGGGGCCTCACAGATACGCAGTATTTT. Encoded protein: CASSIGGGLTDTQYF.

The chain couples TRBV6-1 to TRBJ1-5; possible D gene TRBD1, 5 bases. Trimming took off 11 bases at V and 0 bases at J, with 11 bases between the two ends. The CDR3 covers 13 residues. Germline lookup yields CDR1 MNHNS and CDR2 SASEGT. The CDR3 coding sequence is TGTGCCGTCTGGGGGGATAGCAATCAGCCCCAGCATTTT. Translated, it gives CAVWGDSNQPQHF.

V gene TRBV9 combines with J gene TRBJ2-1; 7 bases are a match to TRBD1. The CDR3 has 17 residues. Germline V lookup: CDR1 SGDLS, CDR2 YYNGEE. Trimming removed 4 bases from V and 0 bases from J; junction bases left unmatched: 10. The CDR3: CASSPSLGQSSYNEQFF. The DNA for the CDR3 is TGTGCCAGCAGCCCCTCGTTGGGACAGAGCTCCTACAATGAGCAGTTCTTC.

The J gene is TRBJ2-7, the V gene TRBV6-6, with 7 bases matching TRBD1. The length of the CDR3 is 13 residues. Trimming took 5 bases from V and 7 from J; bases not matched to a gene: 8. The germline gives CDR1 MNHNY, CDR2 SVGAGI (reference sequence). The CDR3 nucleotides read TGTGCCAGCAGTAACCGACAGGGTGGAGAGCAGTACTTC. The encoded protein is CASSNRQGGEQYF.

This clone was counted only a few times. The CDR3 sequence is CASSPRGAGKNIQYF. DNA of the CDR3: TGTGCCAGCAGTCCCCGGGGGGCGGGGAAAAACATTCAGTACTTC. This chain connects TRBV6-5 to TRBJ2-4; a weak D match, TRBD2 (7 bases). V dropped 5 bases and J dropped 4 bases, with 15 bases sitting between them. Germline V gene data show CDR1 as MNHEY and CDR2 as SVGAGI. The CDR3 totals 15 residues.

In this sample, this clone turned up a few times. The rearrangement links TRBV7-8 to TRBJ2-1, with a tentative D call TRBD2 (6 bases). CDR3 length: 14 residues. Germline-derived CDR1 and CDR2 are SGHVS and FQNEAQ. V lost 4 bases and J lost 4, with 11 bases in between. In nucleotides, the CDR3 is TGTGCCAGCAGCTCATTAGCGGTATACAATGAGCAGTTCTTC. Its translation is CASSSLAVYNEQFF.